This is a list of T cell receptor beta chains from one sample in a study of vaccination effects on CD4 cells after COVID-19. Clones were read by immunoSEQ multiplex PCR, and TCRdb kept only the in-frame ones, dropping some. The table records around 69,000 clones, around 85% of them present only once. The antigens of these receptors remain unknown. The sample consisted of CD4+ T cells from PBMCs cultured without peptide, taken after COVID-19 vaccination. Receptors were obtained from a human donor who received a COVID-19 vaccine. The CDR3 runs from the conserved cysteine through the conserved F or W. D genes are given only for firm matches. The size entry is marked missing in some rows and otherwise reads once, few, many or a size class.

V,D,J,size,CDR3,DNA
TRBV6-5,NA,TRBJ2-1,NA,CASSRAGSSYNEQFF,TGTGCCAGCAGTCGTGCGGGGAGCTCCTACAATGAGCAGTTCTTC
TRBV7-9,TRBD1,TRBJ1-4,NA,CASSIRGGASNEKLFF,TGTGCCAGCAGCATCAGGGGGGGGGCGAGTAATGAAAAACTGTTTTTT
TRBV29-1,NA,TRBJ1-1,NA,CSVDRGWGTEAFF,TGCAGCGTTGATCGGGGCTGGGGCACTGAAGCTTTCTTT
TRBV30,NA,TRBJ1-2,NA,CAWSVALNYGYTF,TGTGCCTGGAGTGTTGCCCTAAACTATGGCTACACCTTC
TRBV9,TRBD1,TRBJ1-2,NA,CASSRTGNYGYTF,TGTGCCAGCAGCCGGACAGGGAACTATGGCTACACCTTC
TRBV28,NA,TRBJ1-2,few,CASSLTILGYTF,TGTGCCAGCAGCCTTACCATCTTGGGCTACACCTTC
TRBV5-1,NA,TRBJ1-4,NA,CASSLSSTNEKLFF,TGCGCCAGCAGCTTGTCCTCAACTAATGAAAAACTGTTTTTT
TRBV5-1,TRBD1,TRBJ1-5,once,CASSDTQGADSNQPQHF,TGCGCCAGCAGCGATACACAGGGGGCGGATAGCAATCAGCCCCAGCATTTT
TRBV2,NA,TRBJ1-5,NA,CASSQRRTVSNQPQHF,TGTGCCAGCAGTCAACGCCGGACAGTTAGCAATCAGCCCCAGCATTTT
TRBV19,TRBD1,TRBJ2-2,NA,CASSTPGGVTGELFF,TGTGCCAGTAGTACCCCAGGGGGCGTCACCGGGGAGCTGTTTTTT
TRBV5-1,TRBD1,TRBJ1-2,NA,CASSPRTGANYGYTF,TGCGCCAGCAGCCCGAGGACAGGTGCTAACTATGGCTACACCTTC
TRBV5-8,NA,TRBJ1-2,NA,CASSSLPGPYGYTF,TGTGCCAGCAGCTCCCTCCCAGGCCCCTATGGCTACACCTTC
TRBV4-1,TRBD1,TRBJ2-5,NA,CASSLGTGRETQYF,TGCGCCAGCAGCCTCGGGACAGGGAGGGAGACCCAGTACTTC
TRBV6-1,TRBD2,TRBJ2-5,NA,CASSEEMSGGQETQYF,TGTGCCAGCAGTGAAGAGATGTCGGGAGGCCAAGAGACCCAGTACTTC
TRBV18,TRBD2,TRBJ2-1,NA,CASSLTGTSGGAGEQFF,TGTGCCAGCTCACTTACCGGGACTAGCGGGGGGGCTGGTGAGCAGTTCTTC
TRBV29-1,NA,TRBJ1-1,NA,CSGLLWRANTEAFF,TGCAGTGGACTACTTTGGCGGGCGAACACTGAAGCTTTCTTT
TRBV5-1,NA,TRBJ2-5,NA,CASSLVDGVQETQYF,TGCGCCAGCAGCTTGGTGGACGGCGTGCAAGAGACCCAGTACTTC
TRBV28,NA,TRBJ1-2,few,CASGGGSYGYTF,TGTGCCAGCGGAGGGGGTAGCTATGGCTACACCTTC
TRBV15,NA,TRBJ2-5,NA,CATSRIGDQETQYF,TGTGCCACCAGCAGAATTGGAGACCAAGAGACCCAGTACTTC
TRBV6-5,TRBD1,TRBJ1-4,NA,CASSYSGGQSNEKLFF,TGTGCCAGCAGTTACTCAGGGGGACAGTCTAATGAAAAACTGTTTTTT
TRBV6-5,NA,TRBJ2-5,NA,CASSPDTQETQYF,TGTGCCAGCAGCCCAGACACCCAAGAGACCCAGTACTTC
TRBV7-2,TRBD1,TRBJ2-5,NA,CASSLNRGRETQYF,TGTGCCAGCAGCTTGAACAGGGGACGAGAGACCCAGTACTTC
TRBV30,NA,TRBJ2-6,few,CAWSFVGANVLTF,TGTGCCTGGTCCTTCGTTGGGGCCAACGTCCTGACTTTC
TRBV6-5,NA,TRBJ2-6,NA,CASSYDRSGANVLTF,TGTGCCAGCAGTTACGACCGCTCTGGGGCCAACGTCCTGACTTTC
TRBV5-5,NA,TRBJ2-3,once,CASYQFLGFTDTQYF,TGTGCCAGCTACCAGTTTCTGGGATTCACAGATACGCAGTATTTT
TRBV5-6,NA,TRBJ1-5,few,CASSSTGSQPQHF,TGTGCCAGCAGCTCTACAGGGAGTCAGCCCCAGCATTTT
TRBV23-1,NA,TRBJ2-5,NA,CASSQPGLFRETQYF,TGCGCCAGCAGTCAGCCAGGACTTTTTCGAGAGACCCAGTACTTC
TRBV3-1/TRBV3-2,NA,TRBJ1-3,NA,CASSQNRDTIYF,TGTGCCAGCAGCCAAAACAGGGACACCATATATTTT
TRBV5-4,NA,TRBJ2-6,NA,CASTLTKGNSGANVLTF,TGTGCCAGCACTTTGACCAAGGGGAATTCTGGGGCCAACGTCCTGACTTTC
TRBV6-2/TRBV6-3,NA,TRBJ1-1,NA,CASSWATEAFF,TGTGCCAGCAGCTGGGCCACTGAAGCTTTCTTT
TRBV6-2/TRBV6-3,TRBD1,TRBJ1-1,NA,CASSFQGVTEAFF,TGTGCCAGCAGTTTTCAGGGGGTAACTGAAGCTTTCTTT
TRBV6-2/TRBV6-3,NA,TRBJ2-5,NA,CASSYYDTSQETQYF,TGTGCCAGCAGTTACTATGATACTTCACAAGAGACCCAGTACTTC
TRBV12-5,NA,TRBJ1-2,few,CASGLVGYTF,TGTGCTAGTGGTTTGGTGGGCTACACCTTC
TRBV5-8,NA,TRBJ2-5,NA,CASSSGDWGIETQYF,TGTGCCAGCAGCTCTGGAGACTGGGGGATAGAGACCCAGTACTTC
TRBV6-5,NA,TRBJ2-3,NA,CASSPTRSTDTQYF,TGTGCCAGCAGCCCGACAAGGAGCACAGATACGCAGTATTTT
TRBV19,NA,TRBJ1-2,NA,CASTLADRTGGYTF,TGTGCCAGTACCCTCGCCGACAGAACCGGGGGCTACACCTTC
TRBV10-2,TRBD1,TRBJ1-2,NA,CASSESITGANYGYTF,TGCGCCAGCAGTGAGTCGATCACAGGGGCTAACTATGGCTACACCTTC
TRBV11-2,NA,TRBJ2-3,NA,CASSLSRRGMTDTQYF,TGTGCCAGCAGCTTATCACGCCGGGGGATGACAGATACGCAGTATTTT
TRBV3-1/TRBV3-2,NA,TRBJ1-3,NA,CASSQWVRRSGNTIYF,TGTGCCAGCAGCCAATGGGTACGGCGCTCTGGAAACACCATATATTTT
TRBV24-1,NA,TRBJ2-5,once,CATSDGQGGSQETQYF,TGTGCCACCAGTGATGGCCAGGGGGGTAGTCAAGAGACCCAGTACTTC
TRBV9,TRBD2,TRBJ2-1,NA,CASSVVGSGGLTYNEQFF,TGTGCCAGCAGCGTAGTTGGTAGCGGGGGGCTAACTTACAATGAGCAGTTCTTC
TRBV24-1,NA,TRBJ2-3,NA,CATSQAKEDTQYF,TGTGCCACCAGTCAAGCCAAGGAGGATACGCAGTATTTT
TRBV6-5,NA,TRBJ2-3,NA,CASRPGRGGTDTQYF,TGTGCCAGCAGACCGGGACGAGGAGGCACAGATACGCAGTATTTT
TRBV7-3,NA,TRBJ2-2,NA,CASSLQGGGATGELFF,TGTGCCAGCAGCTTACAAGGAGGGGGGGCGACCGGGGAGCTGTTTTTT
TRBV10-3,NA,TRBJ1-5,once,CAISHGQSNQPQHF,TGTGCCATCAGCCACGGACAGTCGAATCAGCCCCAGCATTTT
TRBV9,NA,TRBJ1-3,NA,CASSVDNIPGNTIYF,TGTGCCAGCAGCGTAGATAACATCCCTGGAAACACCATATATTTT
TRBV9,TRBD1,TRBJ1-4,NA,CASSASTGIDEKLFF,TGTGCCAGCAGCGCGTCGACAGGGATAGATGAAAAACTGTTTTTT
TRBV30,TRBD1,TRBJ1-1,NA,CAWGRAGTGTEAFF,TGTGCCTGGGGCAGGGCAGGGACAGGCACTGAAGCTTTCTTT
TRBV19,TRBD1,TRBJ2-3,NA,CASSDRDSQYF,TGTGCCAGTAGTGACCGGGACAGCCAGTATTTT
TRBV11-2,TRBD2,TRBJ2-5,NA,CASSAGLQETQYF,TGTGCCAGCAGCGCGGGACTACAAGAGACCCAGTACTTC
TRBV18,TRBD2,TRBJ2-1,NA,CASSPVGTSGDQSQFF,TGTGCCAGCTCACCCGTAGGGACTAGCGGGGATCAGTCTCAGTTCTTC
TRBV19,TRBD1,TRBJ1-3,NA,CASSLDGTVSGNTIYF,TGTGCCAGTAGTCTCGACGGGACAGTCTCTGGAAACACCATATATTTT
TRBV6-4,NA,TRBJ1-1,few,CASSAEGGNTEAFF,TGTGCCAGCAGTGCCGAGGGGGGGAACACTGAAGCTTTCTTT
TRBV6-5,NA,TRBJ1-6,medium-sized,CASATVYNSPLHF,TGTGCCAGCGCCACTGTCTATAATTCACCCCTCCACTTT
TRBV7-9,NA,TRBJ1-4,NA,CASSLARGEKLFF,TGTGCCAGCAGCTTAGCCAGGGGCGAAAAACTGTTTTTT
TRBV10-2,TRBD1,TRBJ1-5,NA,CASSDGTGWNQPQHF,TGCGCCAGCAGTGATGGGACAGGGTGGAATCAGCCCCAGCATTTT
TRBV6-5,TRBD1,TRBJ2-6,NA,CASSFDRGGANVLTF,TGTGCCAGCAGCTTCGACAGGGGAGGGGCCAACGTCCTGACTTTC
TRBV7-2,NA,TRBJ1-5,few,CASSDGSQIQPQHF,TGTGCCAGCAGCGACGGGAGCCAAATACAGCCCCAGCATTTT